The clone carrying this T cell receptor (beta chain) has ten or more counts. The antigen remains undetermined. This entry belongs to a study of T cells in Graves' hyperthyroidism and ophthalmopathy. Findings of the study overall: Blood shared most expanded thyroid clonotypes above 0.001.

Amplified TCR beta CDR3 regions came from RNA transcripts. RT-PCR in the first round (using the HTBI primer set) targeted the TCR CDR3. TCRdb re-derived calls from the multiplex PCR reads in MiXCR, one entry per CDR3 protein. The sample includes roughly 500,000 distinct CDR3 sequences, roughly 24% of them seen just once. Patients were excluded because of uncontrolled infection, other autoimmune disease, pregnancy or lactation. Trimming took 4 bases from V and 7 from J; bases not matched to a gene: 7. The CDR3 totals 13 residues. Per germline, CDR1 DFQATT and CDR2 SNEGSKA (reference sequence). The TCR was taken from a woman younger than 45 with Graves' ophthalmopathy. The chain joins TRBV20-1 to TRBJ1-2, with 9 bases identical to TRBD1. The sample taken for sequencing was blood. The CDR3 loop is CSAKRTGVSGYTF. The CDR3, as DNA: TGCAGTGCTAAACGGACAGGGGTTAGTGGCTACACCTTC.